This is a list of T cell receptor beta chains from one sample in a study of monozygotic twins with inflammatory bowel disease. TCRdb reprocessed the 5' RACE reads and stores each CDR3 protein as one record, lacking DNA. The sample table sets out fewer than 550,000 distinct CDR3 sequences. Sample: blood. These receptors originate from a human donor with ulcerative colitis or Crohn's disease, or a healthy co-twin of an affected twin (not recorded which). Both conserved end residues are part of each CDR3.

TRBJ2-2,TRBV5-6,CASSLVPSGGTGELFF
TRBJ2-3,TRBV7-2,CASSPGGALFTDTQYF
TRBJ2-5,TRBV29-1,CSSRKGETQYF
TRBJ1-2,TRBV5-5,CASSSRWGSDYGYTF
TRBJ1-4,TRBV18,CASSRDGLGEKLFF
TRBJ1-2,TRBV5-1,CASSLLGTKQHGYTF
TRBJ2-1,TRBV9,CTSSVMTSGRGTEQFF
TRBJ2-3,TRBV5-1,CASSVSGGNTDTQYF
TRBJ2-5,TRBV20-1,CSATRGGRQETQYF
TRBJ2-2,TRBV15,CATSRGGESGELFF
TRBJ2-7,TRBV2,CASSRDVYEQYF
TRBJ2-7,TRBV7-2,CAIDREVDYEQYF
TRBJ2-5,TRBV7-7,CASSVSSGSETQYF
TRBJ1-2,TRBV23-1,CASTKSPLSLYGYTF
TRBJ2-7,TRBV27,CASSLRGMQQYF
TRBJ2-7,TRBV5-1,CASSSKREPSYEQYF
TRBJ2-7,TRBV10-3,CAISASQGVYEQYF
TRBJ2-5,TRBV13,CASSPSLAPETQYF
TRBJ2-1,TRBV21-1,CASSALDRYNEQFF
TRBJ2-3,TRBV5-1,CASSSGESTDTQYF
TRBJ2-1,TRBV6-5,CASSRRGTSVYNEQFF
TRBJ1-2,TRBV5-1,CASSPPTGGYGYTF
TRBJ2-7,TRBV11-2,CASSFGGQGEQYF
TRBJ1-2,TRBV20-1,CSARERGPGVDYGYTF
TRBJ2-4,TRBV20-1,CSARGSRDRVRPRAKNIQYF